Below are 32 T cell receptor beta chains sequenced from a single sample in a study of metastatic and nonmetastatic thyroid tumors. The entire patient cohort was treatment-naive prior to thyroid surgery. With MiXCR, TCRdb reprocessed the PCR reads. The table shows under 50,000 clones, with 28% occurring only once. The sample was blood. All receptors come from a male donor with papillary thyroid cancer or a benign thyroid nodule (not recorded which). Some clones in this sample may be carry-over from other donors' samples.

This chain joins TRBV25-1 and TRBJ1-3; weak D call: TRBD1 (5 bases). The germline V gene has CDR1 MGHDK and CDR2 SYGVNS. V lost 6 bases and J lost 0, with 9 bases in between. CDR3 length equals 14 residues. The CDR3 here is CASRDTRSGNTIYF. CDR3 in DNA: TGTGCCAGCAGGGACACCCGCTCTGGAAACACCATATATTTT.

As to this clone: At one end, the junction sequence differs from germline, possibly due to a read error. The J gene is TRBJ2-1, the V gene TRBV6-2 or TRBV6-3; 8 nucleotides match TRBD1. This CDR3 is built from 12 residues. Germline V gene data show CDR1 as MNHEY and CDR2 as SVGEGT. The CDR3 DNA follows: TGTGCCAGCAGTTACGGGGGACAGGCACCACGATTC. The encoded protein is CASSYGGQAPRF.

Of note for this clone: One end of the junction fails to match germline, which may point to a read error. The genes are TRBV10-2 and TRBJ2-7; TRBD2 matches 8 bases. From germline, CDR1 is WSHSY and CDR2 SAAADI. The CDR3 is 12 residues long. Here the CDR3 reads CASSEPYTEREF. The CDR3 DNA reads as TGCGCCAGCAGTGAGCCGTACACGGAGCGGGAGTTC.

Only a few counts were recorded for this clone. The chain couples TRBV12-3 or TRBV12-4 to TRBJ2-2; 8 positions agree with TRBD2. Germline trimming cut 0 bases from V and 9 bases from J; bases unmatched to any gene: 12. The CDR3 runs to 17 residues. The chain's CDR3 is CASSLAHSGLEARELFF. CDR3 nucleotides: TGTGCCAGCAGTTTAGCGCATTCGGGACTAGAGGCGAGGGAGCTGTTTTTT.

This clone was observed many times. The J gene is TRBJ2-3, the V gene TRBV5-4, with D uncertain. V was clipped by 2 bases and J by 3 bases, with 10 bases between them. The CDR3 is 14 amino acids. Germline assignment: CDR1 SGHNT and CDR2 YYREEE (reference sequence). The CDR3 nucleotides read TGTGCCAGCAGCTTCTTGATCGGGACAGATACGCAGTATTTT. It specifies CASSFLIGTDTQYF.

The sample holds a few counts of this clone. The chain carries TRBV20-1 and TRBJ2-7; 8 nucleotides agree with TRBD2. This CDR3 has 13 amino acids. Unmatched junction bases numbered 7, after V lost 4 bases and J lost 5 bases. Germline V CDR1 and CDR2: DFQATT, SNEGSKA (reference sequence). CDR3 sequence reads: CSAKRESSDEQYF. DNA of the CDR3: TGCAGTGCTAAGCGGGAGTCGAGTGACGAGCAGTACTTC.

The chain recombines TRBV28 with TRBJ2-5, with D perhaps TRBD1 or TRBD2 (5 bases each). Germline CDR1 MDHEN, CDR2 SYDVKM. V was shortened by 4 bases and J by 0 bases, with 9 bases between the two germline ends. This CDR3 comprises 14 residues. Here the CDR3 reads CASSSGRNQETQYF. In DNA form, the CDR3 reads TGTGCCAGCAGTTCGGGACGGAACCAAGAGACCCAGTACTTC.

There are a few counts of this clone. This chain connects TRBV6-1 to TRBJ2-7; the D gene is possibly TRBD2 (5 bases). V gave up 2 bases and J gave up 5 bases, with 16 bases separating them. The CDR3 extends over 15 amino acids. Germline V lookup: CDR1 MNHNS, CDR2 SASEGT. The CDR3 is CASSEMPSGSHEQYF. The DNA of the CDR3 is TGTGCCAGCAGTGAAATGCCTAGTGGGAGCCACGAGCAGTACTTC.

The sample holds a few counts of this clone. In the same sample, other DNA sequences code for this CDR3. This rearrangement joins TRBV12-3 or TRBV12-4 to TRBJ2-1; 10 nucleotides line up with TRBD2. V was pared by 5 bases and J by 10 bases, with 14 bases of the junction left unmatched. The CDR3 loop spans 16 amino acids. The CDR3 here is CASSPSGRGVVGEQFF. CDR3 nucleotide sequence: TGTGCCAGCAGTCCTAGCGGGAGAGGCGTTGTTGGCGAGCAGTTCTTC.

The chain joins TRBV11-2 to TRBJ1-1; TRBD1 might be the D (5 bases). Germline CDR1 reads SGHAT; CDR2 reads FQNNGV. CDR3 length equals 15 residues. V lost 2 bases and J 1 base, leaving 11 bases between the germline ends. This CDR3 is CASSLFGRENTEAFF. CDR3 bases: TGTGCCAGCAGCTTATTCGGCAGGGAGAACACTGAAGCTTTCTTT. Supplemented by reference TRBV11-2 and TRBJ1-1, the full variable domain reads EAGVAQSPRYKIIEKRQSVAFWCNPISGHATLYWYQQILGQGPKLLIQFQNNGVVDDSQLPKDRFSAERLKGVDSTLKIQPAKLEDSAVYLCASSLFGRENTEAFFGQGTRLTVV.

The V gene is TRBV27, the J gene TRBJ2-2; D possibly uses TRBD1 or TRBD2 (5 bases each). Germline CDR1 is MNHEY and CDR2 is SMNVEV (reference sequence). The CDR3 spans 14 residues. The ends were cut back, 8 bases at V and 2 bases at J, with 12 bases in the middle. DNA of the CDR3: TGTGCCAGCTCCCGGGGCGCAAACACCGGGGAGCTGTTTTTT. Residues: CASSRGANTGELFF.

This clone was recorded a few times. V usage is TRBV6-1 and J usage is TRBJ2-7, with 11 bases fitting TRBD2. Germline assignment: CDR1 MNHNS and CDR2 SASEGT. The CDR3 has 17 residues. Trimming removed 0 bases from V and 2 bases from J; junction bases left unmatched: 6. CDR3 in amino acids: CASSEAQVSGRAYEQYV. For the CDR3, the DNA is TGTGCCAGCAGTGAAGCGCAGGTTAGCGGGAGGGCCTACGAGCAGTACGTC.

CDR3 DNA: TGTGCCAGCAGTTTGGTGGATGAGCAGTTCTTC. This codes for CASSLVDEQFF. The chain couples TRBV28 to TRBJ2-1; D ambiguous. Germline CDR1 is MDHEN and CDR2 is SYDVKM. The CDR3 is made up of 11 amino acids. V lost 3 bases, J lost 8 bases, and 5 bases lay in between.

This clone was seen more than once but under ten times. One end of the junction fails to match germline, which may point to a read error. The chain links TRBV6-2 or TRBV6-3 to TRBJ1-3; the D is unclear. CDR1 is MNHEY and CDR2 is SVGEGT in the germline V gene. The CDR3 has 12 amino acids. The chain's CDR3 is CASRYFGNTIYF. In DNA form, the CDR3 reads TGTGCCAGCAGGTACTTCGGAAACACCATATATTTT.

This clone was detected many times. This chain connects TRBV7-9 to TRBJ1-1, with D hard to call. CDR1 is SEHNR, CDR2 FQNEAQ, per germline (reference sequence). With 5 bases removed from V and 4 bases from J, the gap between germline ends came to 11 bases. This CDR3 has 13 amino acids. The CDR3 spells CASSPAGSTEAFF. The CDR3 coding sequence is TGTGCCAGCAGCCCGGCCGGGAGCACTGAAGCTTTCTTT.

This chain uses TRBV20-1 with TRBJ2-7; weak D call: TRBD2 (5 bases). Per the germline V gene, CDR1 is DFQATT and CDR2 is SNEGSKA (reference sequence). The CDR3 covers 13 residues. The V end lost 3 bases, the J end lost 5 bases, and 14 bases lay between the germline ends. This CDR3 reads CSASGPLGDEQYF. The CDR3 DNA sequence: TGCAGTGCTAGTGGACCCCTGGGAGACGAGCAGTACTTC.

This clone was counted many times. This chain links TRBV6-4 with TRBJ2-1; D not resolved. The germline CDR1 and CDR2 sequences are MRHNA and SNTAGT. Trimming shortened V by 7 bases and J by 9 bases, and 13 bases separated the two germline ends. The CDR3 has 12 amino acids. The CDR3 reads CASTDGVGEQFF. The CDR3 coding sequence is TGTGCCAGCACTGATGGGGTCGGTGAGCAGTTCTTC.

This chain links TRBV20-1 with TRBJ1-2; D is ambiguous. In germline, CDR1 is DFQATT, CDR2 SNEGSKA (reference sequence). Between the trimmed V and J ends, which lost 3 bases and 5 bases, there was a span of 13 bases. This CDR3 contains 13 residues. CDR3 sequence: CSARTPAEYGYTF. In DNA form, the CDR3 reads TGCAGTGCTAGGACCCCCGCAGAATATGGCTACACCTTC.

V and J are TRBV20-1 and TRBJ1-6; D gene uncertain. Looked up from germline, CDR1 is DFQATT and CDR2 is SNEGSKA (reference sequence). The CDR3 sequence is 13 residues long. The V and J ends lost 3 bases and 6 bases respectively, with 9 bases between them. As DNA, the CDR3 is TGCAGTGCTAGTGCGGAGATTAATTCACCCCTCCACTTT. Translating it yields CSASAEINSPLHF.

The rearrangement joins TRBV5-1 to TRBJ2-1; 9 nucleotides agree with TRBD2. This CDR3 has 16 residues. V gave up 1 base and J gave up 6 bases; unmatched junction bases: 8. Germline CDR1 SGHRS, CDR2 YFSETQ. This chain's CDR3 is CASSLFSSSGANEQFF. CDR3 DNA sequence: TGCGCCAGCAGCTTGTTCTCGTCTAGCGGGGCCAATGAGCAGTTCTTC.

This clone showed up many times. The chain links TRBV5-6 to TRBJ2-5; no clear D. This CDR3 contains 12 residues. Looked up from germline, CDR1 is SGHDT and CDR2 is YYEEEE. Trimming stripped 3 bases from V and 4 bases from J, with 7 bases between. This chain's CDR3 is CASSYASETQYF. The CDR3 DNA sequence: TGTGCCAGCAGCTACGCTTCAGAGACCCAGTACTTC.

This clone is categorized as medium-sized. The same CDR3 is also encoded by other DNA sequences in this sample. The gene calls are TRBV6-4 and TRBJ2-6; 10 bases align to TRBD2. V gave up 4 bases and J gave up 0 bases; unmatched junction bases: 0. There are 16 residues in the CDR3. CDR1 is MRHNA and CDR2 is SNTAGT in the germline V gene. CDR3 DNA: TGTGCCAGCAGTGGGACTAGCGGCTCTGGGGCCAACGTCCTGACTTTC. The encoded protein is CASSGTSGSGANVLTF.

This clone was picked up a small number of times. The chain links TRBV7-2 to TRBJ2-7; D call uncertain. V lost 3 bases to trimming and J lost 2 bases, with 11 bases between them. This CDR3 comprises 14 residues. The germline V gene encodes CDR1 SGHTA and CDR2 FQGNSA. CDR3 coding DNA: TGTGCCAGCAGCTTCAATGCCGGTCCCTACGAGCAGTACTTC. Translating gives CASSFNAGPYEQYF.

By its share, this clone is medium-sized. This chain joins TRBV6-1 and TRBJ1-3; the match to TRBD1 covers 10 bases. The CDR3 is made up of 15 amino acids. The V gene's germline CDR1 is MNHNS and CDR2 SASEGT. With 5 bases clipped from V and 4 bases from J, the junction kept 5 bases outside the gene matches. The CDR3 reads CASSLDRGIGNTIYF. CDR3 DNA sequence: TGTGCCAGCAGTTTGGACAGGGGGATCGGAAACACCATATATTTT.

The chain recombines TRBV6-1 with TRBJ2-3, with TRBD2 matching over 11 bases. The CDR3 totals 14 residues. The trim removed 5 bases at V and 11 bases at J, leaving 9 bases unmatched. The germline CDR1 and CDR2 sequences are MNHNS and SASEGT. DNA for the CDR3: TGTGCCAGCAGTCGTAGCGGGGGGGCACCGAGGCAGTATTTT. It encodes CASSRSGGAPRQYF.

The chain couples TRBV5-1 to TRBJ1-4; D is unclear. The germline CDR1 and CDR2 sequences are SGHRS and YFSETQ. Trimming removed 2 bases at V and 3 bases at J, with 14 bases between. The CDR3 has 16 residues. The CDR3 DNA reads as TGCGCCAGCAGCTTACCTGGCTTGAGTGCTAATGAAAAACTGTTTTTT. It yields the protein CASSLPGLSANEKLFF.

This clone was seen at least ten times. This may come from a read error, since a much larger clone is one base off. The chain is built from TRBV28 and TRBJ1-5; tentative D call: TRBD1 (5 bases). V lost 6 bases and J lost 1, with 13 bases in between. CDR1 is MDHEN, CDR2 SYDVKM, per germline. The CDR3 has 15 amino acids. The CDR3 loop is CASRPSGGSNQPQHF. For the CDR3, the DNA is TGTGCCAGCAGACCCTCGGGGGGAAGCAATCAGCCCCAGCATTTT.

There are a few counts of this clone. The V gene is TRBV12-3 or TRBV12-4, the J gene TRBJ2-1, with 9 nucleotides matching TRBD2. CDR3 length: 13 residues. Trimming took 7 bases from V and 8 from J; bases not matched to a gene: 6. The CDR3 here is CASTAGGPYEQFF. The CDR3 DNA reads as TGTGCCAGCACGGCGGGAGGGCCCTATGAGCAGTTCTTC.

This clone was counted a few times. The J gene is TRBJ2-2, the V gene TRBV6-5; a weak D match, TRBD2 (6 bases). With 0 bases removed from V and 8 bases from J, the gap between germline ends came to 10 bases. The CDR3 consists of 14 residues. Germline V CDR1 and CDR2: MNHEY, SVGAGI. The CDR3 sequence: CASSYSEGNGELFF. The CDR3 DNA reads as TGTGCCAGCAGTTACTCGGAGGGCAATGGGGAGCTGTTTTTT.

CDR3 residues: CSATPTSGRVDTQYF. Written as DNA, the CDR3 is TGCAGTGCTACTCCGACTAGCGGGAGGGTAGATACGCAGTATTTT. V and J are TRBV20-1 and TRBJ2-3; 14 bases match TRBD2. Looked up from germline, CDR1 is DFQATT and CDR2 is SNEGSKA (reference sequence). The CDR3 extends over 15 amino acids. The trim removed 4 bases at V and 5 bases at J, leaving 5 bases unmatched.

The DNA of the CDR3 is TGTGCCAGCACTACCCTCCAAGGGAGAGGCTACACCTTC. This translates into CASTTLQGRGYTF. The rearrangement links TRBV6-1 to TRBJ1-2; no definite D call. V shed 7 bases and J shed 8 bases, with 17 bases lying between them. The CDR3 is 13 residues long. Germline loops: CDR1 MNHNS, CDR2 SASEGT.

The chain links TRBV2 to TRBJ2-1; 11 bases match TRBD2. Unmatched junction bases numbered 14, after V lost 4 bases and J lost 0 bases. The CDR3 contains 20 residues. The germline gives CDR1 SNHLY, CDR2 FYNNEI. The CDR3 coding sequence is TGTGCCAGCAGTGCGTTGCCTATCTGGCTAGCGGGAGGCTCCTACAATGAGCAGTTCTTC. This translates into CASSALPIWLAGGSYNEQFF.